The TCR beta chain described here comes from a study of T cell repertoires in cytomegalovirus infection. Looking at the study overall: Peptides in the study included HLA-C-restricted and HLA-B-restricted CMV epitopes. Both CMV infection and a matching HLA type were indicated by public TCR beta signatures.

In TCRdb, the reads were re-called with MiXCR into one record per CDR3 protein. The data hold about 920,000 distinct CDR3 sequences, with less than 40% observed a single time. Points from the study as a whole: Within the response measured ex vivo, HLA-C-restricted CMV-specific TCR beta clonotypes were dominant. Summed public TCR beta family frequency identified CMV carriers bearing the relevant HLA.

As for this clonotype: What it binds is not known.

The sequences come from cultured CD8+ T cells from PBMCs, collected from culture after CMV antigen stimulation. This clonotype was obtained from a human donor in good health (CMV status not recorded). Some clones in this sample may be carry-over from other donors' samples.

The CDR3 sequence: CASSLWARVGDYNEQFF. Written as DNA, the CDR3 is TGCGCCAGCAGCTTGTGGGCCCGAGTAGGGGACTACAATGAGCAGTTCTTC. V gene TRBV5-1 combines with J gene TRBJ2-1; weak D call: TRBD1 (5 bases). Trimming stripped 1 base from V and 3 bases from J, with 17 bases between. The CDR3 is 17 amino acids. CDR1 SGHRS and CDR2 YFSETQ come from the germline V gene. Full variable domain (remainder filled in from reference TRBV5-1 and TRBJ2-1): KAGVTQTPRYLIKTRGQQVTLSCSPISGHRSVSWYQQTPGQGLQFLFEYFSETQRNKGNFPGRFSGRQFSNSRSEMNVSTLELGDSALYLCASSLWARVGDYNEQFFGPGTRLTVL.